Below, 6 T cell receptor beta chains from the same sample are listed, as sequenced in a study of OX40 agonist ivuxolimab in advanced cancers. Preparation of the library involved the immunoSEQ multiplex PCR assay. This immuneACCESS table, as held by TCRdb, lists in-frame sequences with V and J called but not all clones. Of the missing ones, under half trace to an unresolved V gene in checked studies; the others have no known cause. The table for this sample lists 35,000 to 45,000 clones; around 87% of them were counted only once. The ten largest clones capture 25% to 35% of the sample. This specimen was CD4+ or CD8+ T cells sorted from blood, taken in a trial of the OX40 agonist ivuxolimab. These receptor sequences come from an adult with an advanced solid tumor such as melanoma, head and neck, liver or kidney cancer.

This chain links TRBV10-3 with TRBJ1-4; 7 bases are shared with TRBD1. This CDR3 region has 15 residues. V was clipped by 0 bases and J by 8 bases; unmatched bases: 6. Per the germline V gene, CDR1 is ENHRY and CDR2 is SYGVKD. CDR3 nucleotides: TGTGCCATCAGTGAGTCTCGACAGGGAAGCGAAAAACTGTTTTTT. Its protein is CAISESRQGSEKLFF.

This chain joins TRBV28 and TRBJ2-5; D possibly corresponds to TRBD1 (6 bases). The CDR3 consists of 14 residues. CDR1 and CDR2 (germline): MDHEN, SYDVKM. With 5 bases removed from V and 5 bases from J, the gap between germline ends came to 15 bases. CDR3 protein: CASSPGTGRETQYF. The DNA for the CDR3 is TGTGCCAGCAGTCCGGGAACAGGGCGGGAGACCCAGTACTTC.

The chain couples TRBV7-9 to TRBJ2-2; 7 bases line up with TRBD2. Germline CDR1 and CDR2: SEHNR and FQNEAQ (reference sequence). Trimming cost V 2 bases and J 4 bases; bases outside gene matches: 4. This CDR3 is 15 amino acids long. CDR3 residues: CASSLTIAGTGELFF. In nucleotides, the CDR3 is TGTGCCAGCAGCTTAACGATAGCGGGCACCGGGGAGCTGTTTTTT.

The V and J genes are TRBV5-5 and TRBJ2-3; 7 bases are a match to TRBD2. Germline V gives CDR1 SGHKS, CDR2 YYEKEE (reference sequence). The J segment lost 4 bases and the V segment lost 3 bases, leaving 8 bases of the junction unmatched. This CDR3 region has 15 residues. CDR3 in DNA: TGTGCCAGCAGCTCCTTACTCGGGGGGTCAGATACGCAGTATTTT. It encodes CASSSLLGGSDTQYF.

The chain is built from TRBV7-8 and TRBJ1-5; TRBD1 agrees at 11 bases. The germline gives CDR1 SGHVS, CDR2 FQNEAQ. The CDR3 has 19 residues. V shed 2 bases, J shed 0 bases, and the junction held 9 bases outside the gene matches. The CDR3 loop reads CASSLSRTGGLISNQPQHF. The CDR3 region has the DNA TGTGCCAGCAGCTTATCGCGGACAGGGGGCCTGATTAGCAATCAGCCCCAGCATTTT.

The chain has TRBV7-9 and TRBJ1-1; TRBD1 is a possible D gene (5 bases). CDR3 length: 12 residues. The germline V gene has CDR1 SEHNR and CDR2 FQNEAQ (reference sequence). Trimming took 2 bases from V and 7 from J, leaving 8 bases between them. The CDR3 region has the DNA TGTGCCAGCAGCTTACCCCAGGGTGAAGCTTTCTTT. Its translation: CASSLPQGEAFF.